Reported below is one T cell receptor (beta chain). The target of this receptor is not known. No much larger clone exists at a distance of one base, and base qualities are not known. This record belongs to a study of blood T cell repertoires in COVID-19 (dated by TCRdb to about 2020). The study in broad terms: The collaborator samples originated in the United States, Italy and Spain and spanned the acute and convalescent phases of COVID-19. Where HLA class I and class II types were available, the types were taken from metadata supplied by the sample provider, not from assay-based typing. Nearly every sample came with metadata listing a de-identified subject ID, COVID-19 status, age in years and sex. The repertoires were made available in a free public database intended to serve as a resource for research on the immune response to SARS-CoV-2. The samples were drawn from the first 160 participants of the ongoing ImmuneRACE study and from over a thousand subjects provided by 6 global collaborators. Subjects who had been exposed to COVID-19, were actively infected with it, or had recovered from it provided the deeply sampled blood TCRbeta repertoires that made up the dataset. The prospective study material was composed of cDNA or gDNA derived from T cells, B-cell-depleted T cells, or PBMCs.

Results and caveats for the whole study, not just this receptor: The quantity of clinical and demographic metadata differed by source and by participant and was supplied without curation.

The immunoSEQ Assay, a bias-controlled multiplex PCR, was used to amplify TCRbeta CDR3 regions from genomic DNA. The published analysis was carried out like this. Nucleated cell counts per sample were estimated from amplification of reference gene primers within the assay. To quantify the absolute abundance of each unique TCRbeta CDR3 rearrangement, sequence reads were collapsed and filtered. Productive Simpson clonality was computed per sample as the square root of Simpson's diversity index over productive rearrangements. This immuneACCESS table, as held by TCRdb, lists in-frame sequences with V and J called but not all clones. Of the missing ones, under half trace to an unresolved V gene in checked studies; the others have no known cause. V, J and clone size derive from that table, while D and trimming were established from the DNA sequence. Here the sample has some 260,000 clones; about 80% occur a single time. The top ten constitute around 4.1% of the sample.

The junction shows trimming of 3 bases on V and 7 bases on J, and the gene matches do not reach 6 bases of it. CDR1 and CDR2 are read off the germline V gene as SGHRS and YFSETQ. From its cysteine to its phenylalanine, the CDR3 spans 14 amino acids. Kept here is only the CDR3 DNA, which spans 42 bases and is read in frame from base 1. Participants in the prospective study were aged about 18 to 100 years, lived in approximately 26 United States geographic areas, and enrolled through a virtual design. To assign participants to cohorts, the prospective study relied on clinical history that participants themselves reported in a screening survey and a study questionnaire. In the prospective study, mobile phlebotomists collected whole blood, serum and a nasopharyngeal or oropharyngeal swab from each participant. Prospective study participants could optionally give additional blood draws and questionnaires over a roughly 2-month period. Before DNA extraction, blood samples from the prospective study were shipped at room temperature or frozen.

The receptor was isolated from a man younger than 45 with acute COVID-19. Sequenced: PBMCs or T cells enriched from blood (not recorded which). The sequence links TRBV5-1 to TRBJ2-3; TRBD1 aligns with 9 central bases. The DNA reads as follows: TGCGCCAGCAGCTCCGGGACAGGGACCAATACGCAGTATTTT. This gives the protein CASSSGTGTNTQYF.